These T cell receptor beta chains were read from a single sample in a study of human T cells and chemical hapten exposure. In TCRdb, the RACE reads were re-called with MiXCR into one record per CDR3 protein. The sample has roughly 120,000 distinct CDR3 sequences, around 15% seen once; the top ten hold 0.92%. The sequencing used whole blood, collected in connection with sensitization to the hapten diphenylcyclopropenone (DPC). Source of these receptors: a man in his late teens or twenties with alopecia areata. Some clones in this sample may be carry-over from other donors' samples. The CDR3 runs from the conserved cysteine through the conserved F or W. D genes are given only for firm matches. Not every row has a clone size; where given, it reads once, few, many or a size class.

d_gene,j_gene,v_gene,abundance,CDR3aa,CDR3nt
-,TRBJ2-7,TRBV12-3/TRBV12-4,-,CASSDWSYEQYF,TGTGCCAGCAGTGATTGGTCCTACGAGCAGTACTTC
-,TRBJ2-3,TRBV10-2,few,CASSESWAASDTQYF,TGCGCCAGCAGTGAGTCGTGGGCGGCGTCAGATACGCAGTATTTT
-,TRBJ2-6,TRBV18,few,CASSPIVLSGAQYSGANVLTF,TGTGCCAGCTCACCAATCGTACTTTCAGGGGCTCAATACTCAGGGGCCAACGTCCTGACTTTC
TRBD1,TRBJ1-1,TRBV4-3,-,CASSQQDRVMGTEAFF,TGCGCCAGCAGCCAGCAAGACAGGGTGATGGGCACTGAAGCTTTCTTT
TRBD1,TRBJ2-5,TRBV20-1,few,CSAPTLDRVGETQYF,TGCAGTGCTCCGACCTTGGACAGGGTCGGGGAGACCCAGTACTTC
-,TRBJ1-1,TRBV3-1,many,CASSHRVGRVPEAFF,TGTGCCAGCAGCCACCGAGTTGGAAGGGTCCCTGAAGCTTTCTTT
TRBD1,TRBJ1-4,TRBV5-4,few,CASTTRATSGGDEKLFF,TGTGCCAGCACCACTCGGGCCACCTCAGGGGGAGATGAAAAACTGTTTTTT
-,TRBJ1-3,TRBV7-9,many,CASSPPSHSGNTIYF,TGTGCCAGCAGCCCCCCGAGTCACTCTGGAAACACCATATATTTT
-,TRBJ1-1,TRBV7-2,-,CASSLDPGGWAEAFF,TGTGCCAGCAGCTTAGATCCTGGAGGGTGGGCTGAAGCTTTCTTT
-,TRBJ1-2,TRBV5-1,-,CASSLEVLNSGYTF,TGCGCCAGCAGCTTGGAAGTTTTGAACAGCGGCTACACCTTC
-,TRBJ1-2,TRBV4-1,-,CASSQAGTSGYTF,TGCGCCAGCAGCCAAGCCGGAACGTCAGGCTACACCTTC
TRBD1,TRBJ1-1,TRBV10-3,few,CAISENTGVRMNTEAFF,TGTGCCATCAGTGAGAATACAGGGGTTCGGATGAACACTGAAGCTTTCTTT
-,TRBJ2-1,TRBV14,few,CASSQPPHNEQFF,TGTGCCAGCAGCCAACCTCCCCATAATGAGCAGTTCTTC
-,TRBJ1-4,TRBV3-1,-,CASSQEYRIWEKLFF,TGTGCCAGCAGCCAAGAATACAGGATTTGGGAAAAACTGTTTTTT
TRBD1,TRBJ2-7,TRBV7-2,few,CASSLGATGQAYEQYF,TGTGCCAGCAGCTTAGGGGCCACGGGACAGGCCTACGAGCAGTACTTC
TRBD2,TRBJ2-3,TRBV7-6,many,CASSLDPGGDTQYF,TGTGCCAGCAGCTTAGACCCGGGAGGAGATACGCAGTATTTT
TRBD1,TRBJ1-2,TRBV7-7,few,CASSQATGDDGYTF,TGTGCCAGCAGCCAAGCGACAGGGGATGATGGCTACACCTTC
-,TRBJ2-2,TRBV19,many,CASSGTGNTGELFF,TGTGCCAGTAGCGGGACTGGGAACACCGGGGAGCTGTTTTTT
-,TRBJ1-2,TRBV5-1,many,CASSFDGESHF,TGCGCCAGCAGCTTCGATGGAGAGTCTCACTTC
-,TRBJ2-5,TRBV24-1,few,CATTHGWAQETQYF,TGTGCCACCACCCACGGGTGGGCGCAAGAGACCCAGTACTTC
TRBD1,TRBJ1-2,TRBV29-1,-,CSVGQGIYGYTF,TGCAGCGTTGGACAGGGGATCTATGGCTACACCTTC
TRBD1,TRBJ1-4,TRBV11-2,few,CASSLTRGGREKLFF,TGTGCCAGCAGCTTAACCAGGGGGGGAAGGGAAAAACTGTTTTTT
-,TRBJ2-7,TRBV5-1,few,CASSFNRDISLEQYF,TGCGCCAGCAGCTTTAACCGGGACATCTCTTTGGAGCAGTACTTC
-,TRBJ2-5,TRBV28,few,CASSFPGQRETQYF,TGTGCCAGCAGTTTTCCTGGACAGAGGGAGACCCAGTACTTC
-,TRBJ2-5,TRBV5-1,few,CASSSHPTEEATQYF,TGCGCCAGCAGCTCCCATCCCACGGAGGAAGCGACCCAGTACTTC
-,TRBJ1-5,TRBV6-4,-,CASSDPRPYQPQHF,TGTGCCAGCAGTGACCCAAGGCCCTACCAGCCCCAGCATTTT
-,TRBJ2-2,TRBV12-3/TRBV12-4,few,CASSKNQGTGELFF,TGTGCCAGCAGTAAGAATCAGGGGACCGGGGAGCTGTTTTTT
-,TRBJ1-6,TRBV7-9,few,CASSLTITNSPLHF,TGTGCCAGCAGTCTAACGATCACCAATTCACCCCTCCACTTT
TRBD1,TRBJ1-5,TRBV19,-,CASNDRGSYSNQPQHF,TGTGCCAGTAATGACAGGGGGAGTTATAGCAATCAGCCCCAGCATTTT
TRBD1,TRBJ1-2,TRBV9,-,CASSPRDSSNYGYTF,TGTGCCAGCAGCCCCCGGGACAGCTCTAACTATGGCTACACCTTC
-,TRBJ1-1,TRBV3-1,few,CASRAQQLNTEAFF,TGTGCCAGCAGGGCCCAACAGTTGAACACTGAAGCTTTCTTT
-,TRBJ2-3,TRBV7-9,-,CASSPGTLPPDTQYF,TGTGCCAGCAGCCCCGGGACTCTGCCCCCAGATACGCAGTATTTT
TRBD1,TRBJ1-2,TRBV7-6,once,CASSPNSGTGYGYTF,TGTGCCAGCAGCCCGAACTCCGGGACAGGGTACGGCTACACCTTC
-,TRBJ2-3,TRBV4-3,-,CASSQDWGTDTQYF,TGCGCCAGCAGCCAAGATTGGGGCACAGATACGCAGTATTTT
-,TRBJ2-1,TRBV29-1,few,CSVPGQGALGNEQFF,TGCAGCGTCCCTGGTCAGGGAGCCCTTGGAAATGAGCAGTTCTTC
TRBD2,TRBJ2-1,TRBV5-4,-,CASSLVQRGNEQFF,TGTGCCAGCAGCTTGGTCCAGCGGGGCAATGAGCAGTTCTTC
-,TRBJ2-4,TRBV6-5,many,CASSPETGVPNIQYF,TGTGCCAGCAGTCCAGAGACCGGGGTTCCAAACATTCAGTACTTC
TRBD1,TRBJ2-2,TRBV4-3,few,CASSQVTGGLTGELFF,TGCGCCAGCAGCCAAGTGACAGGGGGTTTAACCGGGGAGCTGTTTTTT
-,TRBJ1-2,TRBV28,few,CASSLKTGDYGYTF,TGTGCCAGCAGCCTTAAGACAGGAGACTATGGCTACACCTTC
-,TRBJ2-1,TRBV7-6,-,CASIPDNSHEQFF,TGTGCCAGCATCCCGGATAATTCACATGAGCAGTTCTTC
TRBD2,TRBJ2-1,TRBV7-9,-,CASSLTGGLYNEQFF,TGTGCCAGCAGCTTAACGGGGGGGCTGTACAATGAGCAGTTCTTC
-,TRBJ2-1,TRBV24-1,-,CATSDVFTERGNEQFF,TGTGCCACCAGTGATGTTTTCACAGAACGGGGCAATGAGCAGTTCTTC
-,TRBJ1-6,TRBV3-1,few,CASSQGTGAALVLHF,TGTGCCAGCAGCCAAGGTACGGGGGCTGCCCTTGTCCTCCACTTT
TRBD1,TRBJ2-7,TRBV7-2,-,CASSPKVDRVGYEQYF,TGTGCCAGCAGCCCGAAAGTGGACAGGGTAGGCTACGAGCAGTACTTC
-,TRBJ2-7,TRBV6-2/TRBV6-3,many,CASSYPRGGGDEQYF,TGTGCCAGCAGTTACCCCAGGGGAGGTGGTGACGAGCAGTACTTC
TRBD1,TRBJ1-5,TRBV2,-,CASSEGTDRDNQPQHF,TGTGCCAGCAGTGAAGGGACCGACAGGGACAATCAGCCCCAGCATTTT